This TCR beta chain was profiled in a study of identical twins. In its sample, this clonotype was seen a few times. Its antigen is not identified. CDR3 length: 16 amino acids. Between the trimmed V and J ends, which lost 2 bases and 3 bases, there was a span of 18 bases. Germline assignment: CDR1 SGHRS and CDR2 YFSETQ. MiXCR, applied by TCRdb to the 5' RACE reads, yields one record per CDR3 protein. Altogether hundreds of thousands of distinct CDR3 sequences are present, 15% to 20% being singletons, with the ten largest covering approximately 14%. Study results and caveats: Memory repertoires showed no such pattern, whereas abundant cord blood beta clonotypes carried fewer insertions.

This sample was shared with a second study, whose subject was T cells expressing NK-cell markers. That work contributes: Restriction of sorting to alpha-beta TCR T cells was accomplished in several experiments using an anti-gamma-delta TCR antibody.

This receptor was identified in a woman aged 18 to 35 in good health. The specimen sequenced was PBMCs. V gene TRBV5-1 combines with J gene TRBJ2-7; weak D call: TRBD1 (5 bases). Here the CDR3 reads CASSFSLSRANYEQYF. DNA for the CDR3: TGCGCCAGCAGCTTCTCGCTTTCCAGGGCTAACTACGAGCAGTACTTC.